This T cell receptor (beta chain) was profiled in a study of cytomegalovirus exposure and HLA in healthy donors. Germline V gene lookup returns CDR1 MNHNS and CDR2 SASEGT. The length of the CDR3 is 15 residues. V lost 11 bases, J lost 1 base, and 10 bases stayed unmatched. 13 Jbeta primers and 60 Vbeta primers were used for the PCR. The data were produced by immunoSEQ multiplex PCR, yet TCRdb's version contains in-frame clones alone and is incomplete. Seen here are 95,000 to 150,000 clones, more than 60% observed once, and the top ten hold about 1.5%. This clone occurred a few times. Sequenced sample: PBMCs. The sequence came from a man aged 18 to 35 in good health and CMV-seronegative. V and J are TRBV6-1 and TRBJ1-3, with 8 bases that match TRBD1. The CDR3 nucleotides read TGTGCCGGGACTACAGGGGGTGGATCTGGAAACACCATATATTTT. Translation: CAGTTGGGSGNTIYF.